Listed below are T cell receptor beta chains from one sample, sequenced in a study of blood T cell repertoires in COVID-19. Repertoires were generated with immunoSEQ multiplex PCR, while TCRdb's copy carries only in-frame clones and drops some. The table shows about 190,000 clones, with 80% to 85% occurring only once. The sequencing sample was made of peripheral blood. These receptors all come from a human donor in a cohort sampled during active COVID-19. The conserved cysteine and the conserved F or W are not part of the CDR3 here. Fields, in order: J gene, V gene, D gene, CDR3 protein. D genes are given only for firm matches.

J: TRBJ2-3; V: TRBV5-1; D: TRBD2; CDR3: ASRAAGGTDTQY
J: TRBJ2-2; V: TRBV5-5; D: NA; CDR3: ASSENQVGELF
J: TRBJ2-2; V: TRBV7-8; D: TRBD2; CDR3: ASSPLQRETLIGELF
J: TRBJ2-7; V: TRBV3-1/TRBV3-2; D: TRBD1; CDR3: ASSLGQVSYEQY
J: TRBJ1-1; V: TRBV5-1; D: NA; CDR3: ASSSTAGNTEAF
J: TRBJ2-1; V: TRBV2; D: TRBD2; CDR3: ASRRLAGVHNEQF
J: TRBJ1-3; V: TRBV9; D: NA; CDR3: ASSVGGFGSSGNTIY
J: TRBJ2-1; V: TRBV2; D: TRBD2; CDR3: ASRRLAGTNEQF
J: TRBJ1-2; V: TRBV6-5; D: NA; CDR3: ASRGGSGHWYGYT
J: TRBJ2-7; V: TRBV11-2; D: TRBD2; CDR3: ASSLVSMASGRYEQY
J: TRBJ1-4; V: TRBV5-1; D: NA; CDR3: ASSLDGQRGEKLF
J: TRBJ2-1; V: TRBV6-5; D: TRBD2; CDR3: ASSRGTSGGRRQF
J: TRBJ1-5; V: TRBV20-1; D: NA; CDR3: SAGRNQPQH
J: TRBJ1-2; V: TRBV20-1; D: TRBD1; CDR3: SASQGAVRYGYT
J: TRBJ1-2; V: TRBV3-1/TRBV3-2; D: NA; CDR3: ASSRSDRKEGYT
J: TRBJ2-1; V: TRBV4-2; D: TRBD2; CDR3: ASSLLLGLAGLLSYNEQF
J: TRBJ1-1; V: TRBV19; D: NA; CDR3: ASSVISNTEAF
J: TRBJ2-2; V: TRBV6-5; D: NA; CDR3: ANKPHAGVAGELF
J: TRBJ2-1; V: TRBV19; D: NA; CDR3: ASRPRDFGYNEQF
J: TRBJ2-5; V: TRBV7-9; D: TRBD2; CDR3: ASSLAGVQETQY
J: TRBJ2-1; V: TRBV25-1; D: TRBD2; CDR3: ASSEELAGPAGQF
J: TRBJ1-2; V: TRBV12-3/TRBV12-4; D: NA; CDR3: ASSPRGGGRYT
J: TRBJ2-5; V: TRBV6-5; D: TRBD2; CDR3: ASSYMGSGEETQY
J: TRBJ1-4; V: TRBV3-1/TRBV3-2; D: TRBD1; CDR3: ASSHNTGEVKLF
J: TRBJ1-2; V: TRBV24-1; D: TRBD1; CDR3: ATSEPTGVGYT
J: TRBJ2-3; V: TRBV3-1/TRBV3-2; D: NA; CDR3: ASSHTPGNTDTQY
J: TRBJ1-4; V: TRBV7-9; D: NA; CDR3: ASGEDRTSPYEKLF
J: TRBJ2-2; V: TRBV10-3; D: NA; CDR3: AISPGPDTGELF
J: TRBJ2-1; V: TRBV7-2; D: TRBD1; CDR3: ASSAGQGSNEQF
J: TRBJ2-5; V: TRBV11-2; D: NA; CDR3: ASSRGIQETQY
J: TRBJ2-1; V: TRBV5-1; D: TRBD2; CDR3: ASSSGTSGYNEQF
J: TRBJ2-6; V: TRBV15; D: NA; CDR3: ATSRGQAAGGTGANVLT
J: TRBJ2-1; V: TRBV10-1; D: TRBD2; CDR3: ASTPGLAGYNEQF
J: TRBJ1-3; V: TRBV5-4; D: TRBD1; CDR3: ASSSRDDREPGNTIY